Following are 12 T cell receptor beta chains from one sample sequenced in a study of blood T cell repertoires in COVID-19. Only in-frame clones appear in the TCRdb table, and some are missing; sequencing was by immunoSEQ multiplex PCR. The sample has approximately 160,000 clones; around four fifths are singletons. The specimen was peripheral blood. The receptor set was obtained from a woman aged 80 or over with acute or convalescent COVID-19.

The chain carries TRBV4-2 and TRBJ2-7, with TRBD2 matching over 11 bases. Germline CDR1 LGHNA, CDR2 YNFKEQ. The CDR3 sequence is 14 residues long. The V segment lost 6 bases and the J segment 6 bases; nucleotides outside the gene matches: 7. CDR3 amino acids: CASRLTSGEGEQYF. In DNA, the CDR3 is TGTGCCAGCAGGCTGACTAGCGGGGAGGGCGAGCAGTACTTC.

The chain has TRBV19 and TRBJ1-5; 9 bases match TRBD1. The CDR3 runs to 17 residues. V was clipped by 9 bases and J by 1 base; unmatched bases: 13. Germline V gives CDR1 LNHDA, CDR2 SQIVND (reference sequence). The CDR3 protein is CASQGTGRIESNQPQHF. The CDR3 DNA reads TGTGCCAGCCAAGGGACAGGGAGGATCGAAAGCAATCAGCCCCAGCATTTT.

The rearrangement joins TRBV10-3 to TRBJ2-3, with D perhaps TRBD1 (5 bases). Germline V CDR1 and CDR2: ENHRY, SYGVKD. The CDR3 runs 13 residues. Trimming stripped 6 bases from V and 6 bases from J, with 13 bases between. The CDR3: CAISQTRGDTQYF. In nucleotides, the CDR3 is TGTGCCATCAGCCAGACAAGGGGCGATACGCAGTATTTT.

The chain's CDR3 is CASSYSYRVHEQYF. The DNA for the CDR3 is TGTGCCAGCAGTTACAGTTACAGGGTCCACGAGCAGTACTTC. The gene calls are TRBV6-5 and TRBJ2-7; possibly TRBD1 for D (6 bases). Germline values: CDR1 MNHEY, CDR2 SVGAGI. The CDR3 runs 14 residues. V lost 2 bases, J lost 5 bases, and 13 bases lay in between.

The rearrangement links TRBV7-3 to TRBJ2-2; TRBD2 might be the D (5 bases). The V gene's germline CDR1 is SGHTA and CDR2 FQGTGA. The CDR3 totals 16 residues. Between the trimmed V and J ends, which lost 5 bases and 7 bases, there was a span of 20 bases. The CDR3 DNA sequence: TGTGCCAGCAGCACCACTGGAGGAAATTTTGGCGGGGAGCTGTTTTTT. Protein: CASSTTGGNFGGELFF.

This chain uses TRBV21-1 with TRBJ2-1; the table's TRBD2 call for D was not verified on the DNA. TRBV21-1 is assigned pseudogene status. The CDR3 has 13 residues. CDR3 amino acids: CASSKNSGSGQFF. In nucleotides, the CDR3 is TGTGCCAGCAGCAAAAATTCGGGATCCGGGCAGTTCTTC.

The chain joins TRBV9 to TRBJ2-1; 13 nucleotides line up with TRBD2. V dropped 0 bases and J dropped 10; count of bases not matched to a gene: 7. Germline values: CDR1 SGDLS, CDR2 YYNGEE. The CDR3 length is 16 residues. CDR3 sequence reads: CASSVAGTSGAWEQFF. The CDR3 region has the DNA TGTGCCAGCAGCGTAGCCGGGACTAGCGGGGCATGGGAGCAGTTCTTC.

The DNA for the CDR3 is TGTGCCAGCAGCCCAGGGTTATCCGGGGCCAACGTCCTGACTTTC. Translation: CASSPGLSGANVLTF. The rearrangement joins TRBV6-6 to TRBJ2-6, with D possibly matching TRBD1 (5 bases). This CDR3 comprises 15 residues. The V and J ends lost 6 bases and 4 bases respectively, with 13 bases between them. CDR1 MNHNY and CDR2 SVGAGI come from the germline V gene (reference sequence).

This clone was found a few times. The chain uses TRBV6-6 and TRBJ1-1; perhaps TRBD1 as D (5 bases). Trimming stripped 0 bases from V and 3 bases from J, with 8 bases between. Germline assignment: CDR1 MNHNY and CDR2 SVGAGI (reference sequence). CDR3 length: 14 residues. CDR3 sequence: CASSYSQGDTEAFF. CDR3 nucleotide sequence: TGTGCCAGCAGTTACTCGCAGGGTGACACTGAAGCTTTCTTT.

The genes are TRBV5-5 and TRBJ1-3, with D possibly being TRBD1 (6 bases). This CDR3 region has 14 residues. The V and J ends lost 4 bases and 0 bases respectively, with 8 bases between them. Germline V gene sequence: CDR1 SGHKS, CDR2 YYEKEE (reference sequence). This chain's CDR3 is CASSRDNSGNTIYF. The CDR3 DNA sequence: TGTGCCAGCAGCCGGGACAACTCTGGAAACACCATATATTTT.

The chain has TRBV6-1 and TRBJ1-2, with D perhaps TRBD1 (5 bases). The V end was cut by 1 base, the J end by 4 bases, with 16 bases between. Germline V gives CDR1 MNHNS, CDR2 SASEGT. This CDR3 spans 16 amino acids. The CDR3 loop reads CASSEGGTPGGYGYTF. The CDR3 nucleotides read TGTGCCAGCAGTGAAGGAGGGACCCCCGGGGGCTATGGCTACACCTTC.

There are a few counts of this clone. V and J are TRBV6-5 and TRBJ1-1; D ambiguous. V was clipped by 0 bases and J by 3 bases, with 14 bases between them. The CDR3 spans 16 residues. Germline V gene lookup returns CDR1 MNHEY and CDR2 SVGAGI. The CDR3 spells CASSYSIFSQDTEAFF. The CDR3, as DNA: TGTGCCAGCAGTTACTCGATATTTAGTCAGGACACTGAAGCTTTCTTT.